A single sample gave rise to the 4 T cell receptor beta chains below, sequenced in a study of post-analysis software for immune sequencing data (dated by TCRdb to the mid-2010s). General conclusions and limits of the study: Significantly higher frequencies in patients than in controls were found for roughly five TRBV segments, including TRBV5-6, TRBV5-1 and TRBV20-1.

Their antigens remain unidentified. Libraries were built with PCR. Instrument used: Illumina HiSeq 2500. To reduce PCR and sequencing biases, unique molecular identifiers were incorporated into the TCR beta cDNA libraries. Starting from the raw public reads, TCRdb applied fastp trimming at Q25, assembled clones with MiXCR and retained in-frame beta chains. Every distinct CDR3 protein forms one entry, paired with its most common genes and DNA. The sample table records approximately 730,000 distinct CDR3 sequences; 46% of these occur just once. The leading ten clones occupy roughly 4.9% of the sample. The sequencing sample was made of blood. These receptors all stem from a girl between 10 and 17 years old with multiple sclerosis.

The V gene is TRBV6-1, the J gene TRBJ2-3; 7 bases align to TRBD2. The CDR3 runs 15 residues. From germline, CDR1 is MNHNS and CDR2 SASEGT. With V trimmed by 8 bases and J by 2 bases, 10 bases remained unmatched. This chain's CDR3 is CASAYPAGITDTQYF. CDR3 nucleotide sequence: TGTGCCAGCGCCTATCCAGCGGGAATCACAGATACGCAGTATTTT.

The J gene is TRBJ2-7, the V gene TRBV7-9; 7 bases fit TRBD2. V dropped 1 base and J dropped 1; count of bases not matched to a gene: 10. CDR1 and CDR2 (germline): SEHNR, FQNEAQ (reference sequence). The CDR3 contains 17 residues. This CDR3 is CASSLDLAAGASYEQYF. The CDR3 nucleotides read TGTGCCAGCAGCTTAGATCTAGCGGCGGGCGCGTCCTACGAGCAGTACTTC.

Only a few counts were recorded for this clonotype. This chain links TRBV6-5 with TRBJ2-7; 9 bases agree with TRBD1. V lost 5 bases and J lost 2; bases outside the gene matches: 7. CDR1 and CDR2 (germline): MNHEY, SVGAGI. The length of the CDR3 is 15 residues. CDR3 bases: TGTGCCAGCAGTACCCCGGGGACAGGGACCTACGAGCAGTACTTC. It translates to CASSTPGTGTYEQYF.

The genes are TRBV7-2 and TRBJ2-7, with D possibly being TRBD1 (6 bases). Trimming took off 5 bases at V and 2 bases at J, with 13 bases between the two ends. The CDR3 consists of 14 residues. The germline V gene has CDR1 SGHTA and CDR2 FQGNSA. CDR3 nucleotide sequence: TGTGCCAGCAGCAGACAGACAGGCGCCTACGAGCAGTACTTC. This codes for CASSRQTGAYEQYF.